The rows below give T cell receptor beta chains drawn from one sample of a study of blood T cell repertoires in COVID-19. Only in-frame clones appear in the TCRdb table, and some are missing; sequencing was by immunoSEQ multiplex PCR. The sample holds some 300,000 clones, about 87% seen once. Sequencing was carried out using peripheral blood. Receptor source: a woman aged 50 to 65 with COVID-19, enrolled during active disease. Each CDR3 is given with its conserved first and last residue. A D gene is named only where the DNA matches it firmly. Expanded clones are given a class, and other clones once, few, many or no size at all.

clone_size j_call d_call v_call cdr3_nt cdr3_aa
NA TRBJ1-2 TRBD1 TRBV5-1 TGCGCCAGCAGCATTGCCGGGACAGGGGGCTATGGCTACACCTTC CASSIAGTGGYGYTF
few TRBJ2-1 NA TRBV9 TGTGCCAGCAGCGTAGGGGGGGTAGGCTCCTACAATGAGCAGTTCTTC CASSVGGVGSYNEQFF
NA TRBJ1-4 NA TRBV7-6 TGTGCCAGCAGCTTTAAGGGGATCACTAATGAAAAACTGTTTTTT CASSFKGITNEKLFF
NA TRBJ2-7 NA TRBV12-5 TGTGCTAGTGGTTTGGAGGGGGGGCACGAGCAGTACTTC CASGLEGGHEQYF
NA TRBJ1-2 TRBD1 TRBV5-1 TGCGCCAGCACCTTCGGAGACAGGGAAAACTATGGCTACACCTTC CASTFGDRENYGYTF
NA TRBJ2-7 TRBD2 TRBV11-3 TGTGCCAGCAGCTTAGATAGTTCCGGGGGGTTCGAGCAGTACTTC CASSLDSSGGFEQYF
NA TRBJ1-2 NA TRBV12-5 TGTGCTAGTGCTCAGAACCACTATGGCTACACCTTC CASAQNHYGYTF
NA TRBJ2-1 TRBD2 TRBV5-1 TGCGCCAGCAGCCCCGGACTAGCGGGTTCGATGGGTGAGCAGTTCTTC CASSPGLAGSMGEQFF
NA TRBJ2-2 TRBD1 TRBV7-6 TGTGCCAGCAGCTTACAGCGGGGACAGGGGCTGTCCGGGGAGCTGTTTTTT CASSLQRGQGLSGELFF
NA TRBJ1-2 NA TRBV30 TGTGCCTGGAGCAGGTGGGGGGGCGCGTCAGGAGCTAACTATGGCTACACCTTC CAWSRWGGASGANYGYTF
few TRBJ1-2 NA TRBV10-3 TGTGCCATCAGTCTGGACAGCAGTTATGGCTACACCTTC CAISLDSSYGYTF
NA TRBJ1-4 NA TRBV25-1 TGTGCCAGCAGTGACCATGGGGGCGAAAAACTGTTTTTT CASSDHGGEKLFF
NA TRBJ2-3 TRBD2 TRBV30 TGTGCCTGGGCGGGAGAGTTCAGAGATACGCAGTATTTT CAWAGEFRDTQYF
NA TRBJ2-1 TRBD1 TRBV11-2 TGTGCCAGCAGCTTAAACCCGGGACAGGTTCGCGATGAGCAGTTCTTC CASSLNPGQVRDEQFF
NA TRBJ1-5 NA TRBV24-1 TGTGCCACCAGTGAGACAGGTGGTGGTCAGCCCCAGCATTTT CATSETGGGQPQHF
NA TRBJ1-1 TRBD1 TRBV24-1 TGTGCCACCAGTGACCCGGGACAGGGAGGCACTGAAGCTTTCTTT CATSDPGQGGTEAFF
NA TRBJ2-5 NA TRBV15 TGTGCCACCAGCAGATTGGGGGGTAGGCGACAAGAGACCCAGTACTTC CATSRLGGRRQETQYF
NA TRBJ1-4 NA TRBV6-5 TGTGCCAGCAGTACCCTCCTGAGCGGAGTTGAAAAACTGTTTTTT CASSTLLSGVEKLFF
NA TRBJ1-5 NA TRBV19 TGTGCCACCAATATCGGCGGGGGACGAAAGGCTACTCAGCCCCAGCATTTT CATNIGGGRKATQPQHF
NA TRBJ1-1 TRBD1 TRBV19 TGTGCCAGTCGCCCAGACAGGGGGAAGAACACTGAAGCTTTCTTT CASRPDRGKNTEAFF
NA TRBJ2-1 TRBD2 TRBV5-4 TGTGCCAGCAGCTTAGGACTAGCGGGGGAATACAATGAGCAGTTCTTC CASSLGLAGEYNEQFF
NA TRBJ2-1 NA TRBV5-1 TGCGCCAGCAGCCCAAGGTGGGCATCCTACAATGAGCAGTTCTTC CASSPRWASYNEQFF
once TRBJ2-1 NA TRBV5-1 TGCGCCAGCAGCCCAGGGGCGGATGAGCAGTTCTTC CASSPGADEQFF
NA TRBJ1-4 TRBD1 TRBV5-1 TGCGCCAGCAGCTTCGAAGGACAGGGACATGAAAAACTGTTTTTT CASSFEGQGHEKLFF
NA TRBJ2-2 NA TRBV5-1 TGCGCCAGCAGCTTGGACCACGGACAGAACACCGGGGAGCTGTTTTTT CASSLDHGQNTGELFF
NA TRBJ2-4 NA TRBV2 TGTGCCACCAGAAGACAGGTCCCGACGGCCAAAAACATTCAGTACTTC CATRRQVPTAKNIQYF